The 19 T cell receptor beta chains below all came from one sample that was sequenced in a study of identical twins. TCRdb analysed the 5' RACE reads with MiXCR anew, one entry per CDR3 protein. The sample lists just under 550,000 distinct CDR3 sequences; roughly 15% were seen once. The same data also contributed to another study, on yellow fever vaccine responses in identical twins.

Source material: CD4+ T cells sorted from blood. The receptors here all came from a woman between 18 and 29 years old in good health.

The CDR3 DNA sequence: TGCAGCGCCCGAGGCCTCCTGAACACTGAAGCTTTCTTT. Protein: CSARGLLNTEAFF. The chain combines TRBV29-1 with TRBJ1-1; D is uncertain. The CDR3 extends over 13 amino acids. Per germline, CDR1 SQVTM and CDR2 ANQGSEA. Trimming stripped 7 bases from V and 0 bases from J, with 12 bases between.

This clonotype was observed a few times. This chain connects TRBV5-1 to TRBJ2-2, with a weak D call TRBD1 (6 bases). The CDR3 spans 13 residues. V lost 9 bases and J lost 5, with 14 bases in between. Germline CDR1 and CDR2: SGHRS and YFSETQ. The CDR3 DNA sequence: TGCGCCACCTCTGAGGGGGATACCGGGGAGCTGTTTTTT. Encoded protein: CATSEGDTGELFF.

This clonotype was picked up a small number of times. V usage is TRBV25-1 and J usage is TRBJ1-6; D not certain. The CDR3 spans 13 residues. The germline V gene encodes CDR1 MGHDK and CDR2 SYGVNS. With 8 bases removed from V and 9 bases from J, the gap between germline ends came to 14 bases. CDR3 protein: CASSPSESSPLHF. In DNA, the CDR3 is TGTGCCAGCTCCCCCTCGGAGAGTTCACCCCTCCACTTT.

This clonotype has more than one count but fewer than ten. This rearrangement joins TRBV18 to TRBJ2-6, with TRBD1 matching over 7 bases. The V gene end was trimmed by 6 bases and the J gene end by 4 bases; junction bases not matched to a gene: 9. This CDR3 has 16 residues. Germline lookup yields CDR1 KGHSH and CDR2 LQKENI. The CDR3 DNA follows: TGTGCCAGCTCGCGCTTGACAGGGAACGGGGCCAACGTCCTGACTTTC. Translation: CASSRLTGNGANVLTF.

This clonotype occurred a few times. This chain uses TRBV7-8 with TRBJ1-2; 8 nucleotides match TRBD1. CDR1 and CDR2 (germline): SGHVS, FQNEAQ. With 4 bases clipped from V and 7 bases from J, the junction kept 8 bases outside the gene matches. The CDR3 sequence is 14 residues long. The CDR3 reads CASSSRQGKGGYTF. CDR3 coding DNA: TGTGCCAGCAGCTCCCGACAGGGGAAGGGTGGCTACACCTTC. Based on the CDR3 plus reference TRBV7-8 and TRBJ1-2, the full variable domain is GAGVSQSPRYKVAKRGQDVALRCDPISGHVSLFWYQQALGQGPEFLTYFQNEAQLDKSGLPSDRFFAERPEGSVSTLKIQRTQQEDSAVYLCASSSRQGKGGYTFGSGTRLTVV.

This clonotype has only a few counts. The rearrangement links TRBV4-1 to TRBJ2-1, with 9 bases lining up with TRBD1. The J segment lost 5 bases and the V segment lost 3 bases, leaving 8 bases of the junction unmatched. There are 16 residues in the CDR3. Germline CDR1 and CDR2: MGHRA and YSYEKL. The CDR3 spells CASSQEPGQGNNEQFF. CDR3 in DNA: TGCGCCAGCAGCCAGGAACCGGGACAGGGCAACAATGAGCAGTTCTTC.

The J gene is TRBJ1-1, the V gene TRBV12-3 or TRBV12-4; possible D gene TRBD1, 5 bases. V lost 2 bases and J 2 bases, leaving 12 bases between the germline ends. The CDR3 is made up of 15 amino acids. The CDR3 bases are TGTGCCAGCAGTTTAAATAGGGGTCCCAACACTGAAGCTTTCTTT. It codes for CASSLNRGPNTEAFF.

This clonotype was counted between two and nine times. CDR3 DNA sequence: TGTGCCAGCAGCCGGACTAGCGGGAGCTCTAGCACAGATACGCAGTATTTT. Its protein product is CASSRTSGSSSTDTQYF. V usage is TRBV3-1 and J usage is TRBJ2-3; 13 nucleotides line up with TRBD2. The CDR3 has 17 residues. Germline CDR1 is LGHDT and CDR2 is YNNKEL (reference sequence). V was clipped by 4 bases and J by 0 bases; unmatched bases: 4.

The chain combines TRBV21-1 with TRBJ2-1. TRBV21-1 is a listed pseudogene. The CDR3 runs 13 residues. As DNA, the CDR3 is TGTGCCAGCAGCAATTGGGCCGACAATGAGCAGTTCTTC. Translated, it gives CASSNWADNEQFF.

This chain connects TRBV14 to TRBJ2-7, with TRBD1 as a possible D gene (5 bases). This CDR3 has 11 residues. Germline V lookup: CDR1 SGHDN, CDR2 FVKESK. V was pared by 1 base and J by 7 bases, with 5 bases between. The DNA for the CDR3 is TGTGCCAGCAGCCAAGGACAGGAGCAGTACGTC. It codes for CASSQGQEQYV.

This clonotype has just a few counts. The chain links TRBV5-1 to TRBJ2-2, with TRBD1 matching over 7 bases. J lost 4 bases, V lost 4 bases, and 4 bases had no gene match. This CDR3 comprises 14 residues. The germline CDR1 and CDR2 sequences are SGHRS and YFSETQ. Here the CDR3 reads CASSRDSGTGELFF. CDR3 nucleotides: TGCGCCAGCAGCAGGGACAGTGGCACCGGGGAGCTGTTTTTT.

This clonotype was seen only a few times. The chain joins TRBV7-4 to TRBJ2-1; D may be TRBD1 or TRBD2 (5 bases each). V dropped 7 bases and J dropped 9 bases, with 22 bases sitting between them. Germline values: CDR1 SGHVT, CDR2 SQSDAQ. The CDR3 has 15 residues. The CDR3 spells CASTRLWTRPCEQFF. The CDR3 nucleotides read TGTGCCAGCACCCGACTATGGACACGTCCTTGTGAGCAGTTCTTC.

J is TRBJ1-2 and V is TRBV4-1; maybe TRBD1 (5 bases). With 4 bases removed from V and 8 bases from J, the gap between germline ends came to 23 bases. From germline, CDR1 is MGHRA and CDR2 YSYEKL. The CDR3 runs 16 residues. CDR3 loop: CASSPQGGRGPGGYTF. CDR3 nucleotide sequence: TGCGCCAGCAGCCCCCAAGGAGGAAGGGGACCGGGCGGCTACACCTTC.

The rearrangement uses TRBV29-1 and TRBJ2-2; 9 bases match TRBD1. The germline V gene encodes CDR1 SQVTM and CDR2 ANQGSEA. CDR3 size: 17 residues. After removal of 5 bases from V and 0 bases from J, the junction contained 10 bases not matched to a gene. CDR3: CSVTSTTGGANTGELFF. The CDR3 coding sequence is TGCAGCGTTACAAGTACCACAGGGGGCGCGAACACCGGGGAGCTGTTTTTT.

This clonotype was observed at least ten times. The rearrangement joins TRBV12-3 or TRBV12-4 to TRBJ2-2; D might be TRBD1 or TRBD2, each matching 6 bases. The CDR3 loop spans 15 amino acids. The ends were cut back, 5 bases at V and 3 bases at J, with 13 bases in the middle. The CDR3 DNA sequence: TGTGCCAGCAGTCCAACAGGGAGGCACACCGGGGAGCTGTTTTTT. It specifies CASSPTGRHTGELFF.

This clonotype was recorded a few times. This chain joins TRBV20-1 and TRBJ1-2, with a possible D match to TRBD1 (5 bases). The CDR3 is 14 residues long. The germline V and J ends were trimmed by 7 bases and 4 bases, with 19 bases remaining between them. From germline, CDR1 is DFQATT and CDR2 SNEGSKA (reference sequence). The CDR3 loop is CSVLGTSGTYGYTF. The DNA for the CDR3 is TGCAGTGTTCTTGGGACCTCGGGTACCTATGGCTACACCTTC.

The chain has TRBV5-1 and TRBJ1-5; D might be TRBD1 (6 bases). The length of the CDR3 is 14 residues. V was trimmed by 3 bases and J by 3 bases, leaving 10 bases between them. The germline V gene encodes CDR1 SGHRS and CDR2 YFSETQ. CDR3: CASSWGDNNQPQHF. CDR3 nucleotide sequence: TGCGCCAGCAGCTGGGGGGACAACAATCAGCCCCAGCATTTT.

This clonotype has a handful of counts. V gene TRBV5-1 combines with J gene TRBJ2-7, with 8 bases fitting TRBD1. Trimming removed 1 base from V and 3 bases from J; junction bases left unmatched: 3. The CDR3 loop spans 14 amino acids. Germline V gives CDR1 SGHRS, CDR2 YFSETQ. The CDR3 protein is CASSLLQGGYEQYF. The CDR3 DNA is TGCGCCAGCAGCTTGTTACAGGGGGGCTACGAGCAGTACTTC.

This clonotype was observed a few times. This rearrangement joins TRBV11-2 to TRBJ2-5, with 11 bases identical to TRBD1. The CDR3 runs 16 residues. Trimming cost V 5 bases and J 5 bases; bases outside gene matches: 10. From germline, CDR1 is SGHAT and CDR2 FQNNGV. CDR3 residues: CASSTMKDRGPETQYF. The CDR3 coding sequence is TGTGCCAGCAGCACCATGAAGGACAGGGGGCCGGAGACCCAGTACTTC.